This T cell receptor beta chain was identified during a study of shared clonotypes between healthy human individuals. This clone was counted between two and nine times. Some clones are missing from TCRdb's copy, which holds only in-frame ones; the method was immunoSEQ multiplex PCR. Among under 2.5 million clones listed, 85% to 95% were seen once. V was trimmed by 2 bases and J by 10 bases, leaving 20 bases between them. The germline V gene encodes CDR1 MNHNS and CDR2 SASEGT. CDR3 length: 15 amino acids. The source of this sequence is a man between 18 and 29 years old in good health. Some clones in this sample may be carry-over from other donors' samples. The chain carries TRBV6-1 and TRBJ1-1; tentatively, D is TRBD1 (5 bases). The sample comprised naive CD4+ T cells from PBMCs. Subset in this sample: CD45RA+ positively selected. The CDR3 loop reads CASSESRQGARGAFF. The DNA of the CDR3 is TGTGCCAGCAGTGAATCCCGACAAGGGGCTCGGGGAGCTTTCTTT.